The present TCR beta chain was sequenced within a study of TIL therapy for anti-PD-1-resistant metastatic lung cancer (dated by TCRdb to the early 2020s). At the level of the whole study: Tumors were harvested before any PD-1/PD-L1 blockade; patients then received nivolumab, and those progressing received lymphodepletion, expanded TIL infusion and IL-2. A median age of 54 years (range about 35-75) and a median tumor PD-L1 proportion score of roughly 5.4% were recorded among enrolled patients. Across the cohort, whole-exome sequencing showed a median non-synonymous tumor mutation burden of roughly 1.5 mutations per megabase. The cohort was predominantly lung adenocarcinoma, with four EGFR-mutant and two ALK-rearranged tumors, and half of patients were current or former smokers. Tumor and peripheral blood T cell receptor beta sequencing was used to track clonotypes across tumor, expanded TIL product and serial blood samples.

On this clone: The antigen it binds to is not known. No qualities accompany the bases; no much larger clone lies one base away.

The research as a whole found: Infused TIL clonotypes partially replaced the baseline peripheral repertoire then decayed over months, with no apparent association between persistence and response. The cohort was highly selected, with more treatment-naive, never-smoker and oncogene-addicted patients than typical, limiting generalizability. The study protocol defined all tumor marker inferences as exploratory.

Interpreted using the paper, the time point label stands for: pre-treatment sample, taken before nivolumab and TIL therapy. Adults with stage 4 NSCLC were enrolled from late 2017 to early 2020 in a dual-center phase I trial. Samples were obtained from a single-arm, open-label phase I trial in which tumor-infiltrating lymphocyte therapy with nivolumab was evaluated in advanced non-small cell lung cancer. Blood mononuclear cells from EDTA tubes were separated on a Ficoll gradient and snap-frozen as pellets, and DNA was extracted from the cells using a Qiagen mini-prep kit. Using bias-controlled multiplex PCR with the immunoSEQ v3 hsTCRB kit, the TCR beta CDR3 regions were amplified from genomic DNA. An Illumina NextSeq 500 was used to sequence the TCR libraries, reaching 2 million or so read pairs at survey level or about 4.5-6 million at deep level. In the paper's pipeline: Clonality was reported by immunoSEQ Analyzer software, which also assigned V, D and J genes and filtered out non-productive sequences. Repertoires were compared using productive Simpson clonality and Morisita overlap index of productive TRB rearrangements between infused TIL and blood. Absolute clonotype counts in blood were estimated as lymphocyte count times CD3+ fraction times the clone's productive frequency. Here the immuneACCESS table is served through TCRdb, limited to in-frame sequences with V and J called. Missing clones are a known gap in these copies; in checked studies unresolved V genes cover under half, and the rest lacks a known reason. From that table come the V and J calls and clone size; the DNA was used to work out D and trimming. Counted in this sample were 55,000 to 65,000 clones; under 75% of them appeared once. The ten largest make up less than 8% of the sample.

The junction shows trimming of 0 bases on V and 6 bases on J, plus 10 bases between the germline ends. The germline V gene (reference sequence) gives CDR1 as SGHNT and CDR2 as YYREEE. Taken from cysteine to phenylalanine, the CDR3 has 13 residues. Just the 39-base CDR3 DNA is kept, in frame starting at base 1. Sequenced here: blood, sampled at baseline. This clonotype was sampled from a person aged 25-85 years with non-small cell lung cancer. This chain is built from TRBV5-4 and TRBJ2-7; the D gene assignment is ambiguous. The CDR3 region reads CASSLEASSEQYF. The DNA sequence is given as TGTGCCAGCAGCTTGGAAGCGTCGTCCGAGCAGTACTTC.